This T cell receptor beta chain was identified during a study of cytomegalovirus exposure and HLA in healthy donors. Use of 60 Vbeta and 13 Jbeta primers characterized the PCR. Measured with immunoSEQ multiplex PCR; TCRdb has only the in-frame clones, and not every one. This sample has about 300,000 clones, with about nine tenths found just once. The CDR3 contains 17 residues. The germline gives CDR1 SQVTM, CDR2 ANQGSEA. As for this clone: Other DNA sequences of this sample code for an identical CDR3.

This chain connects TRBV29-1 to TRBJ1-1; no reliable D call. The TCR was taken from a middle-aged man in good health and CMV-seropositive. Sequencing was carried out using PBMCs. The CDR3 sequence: CSVFTSRRRHTNTEAFF. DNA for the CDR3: TGCAGTGTTTTTACAAGTAGGAGACGGCATACGAACACTGAAGCTTTCTTT. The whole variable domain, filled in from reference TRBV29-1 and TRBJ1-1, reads SAVISQKPSRDICQRGTSLTIQCQVDSQVTMMFWYRQQPGQSLTLIATANQGSEATYESGFVIDKFPISRPNLTFSTLTVSNMSPEDSSIYLCSVFTSRRRHTNTEAFFGQGTRLTVV.